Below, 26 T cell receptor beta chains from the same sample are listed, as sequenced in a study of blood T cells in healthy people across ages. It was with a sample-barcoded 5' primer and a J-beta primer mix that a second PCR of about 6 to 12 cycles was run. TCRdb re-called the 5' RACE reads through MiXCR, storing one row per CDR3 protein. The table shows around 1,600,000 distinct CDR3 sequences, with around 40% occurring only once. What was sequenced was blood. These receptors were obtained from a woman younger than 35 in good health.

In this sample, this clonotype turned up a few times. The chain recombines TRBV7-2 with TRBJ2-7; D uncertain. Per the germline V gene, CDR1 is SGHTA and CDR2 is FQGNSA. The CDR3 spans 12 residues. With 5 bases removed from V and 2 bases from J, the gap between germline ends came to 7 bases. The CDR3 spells CASSTSTYEQYF. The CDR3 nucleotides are TGTGCCAGCAGCACCTCGACCTACGAGCAGTACTTC.

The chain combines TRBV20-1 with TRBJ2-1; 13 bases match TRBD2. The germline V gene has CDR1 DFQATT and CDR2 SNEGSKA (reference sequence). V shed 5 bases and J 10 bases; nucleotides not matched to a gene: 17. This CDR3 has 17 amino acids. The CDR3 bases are TGCAGTGCTGGATTGCGACTAGCGGGGGGTCGCCGAGGAGAGCAGTTCTTC. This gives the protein CSAGLRLAGGRRGEQFF.

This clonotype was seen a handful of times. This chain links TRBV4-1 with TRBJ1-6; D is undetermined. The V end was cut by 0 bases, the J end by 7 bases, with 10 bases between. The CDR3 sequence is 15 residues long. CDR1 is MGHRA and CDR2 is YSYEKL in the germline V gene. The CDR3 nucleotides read TGCGCCAGCAGCCAAGATCTGGAGGGAAATTCACCCCTCCACTTT. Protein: CASSQDLEGNSPLHF.

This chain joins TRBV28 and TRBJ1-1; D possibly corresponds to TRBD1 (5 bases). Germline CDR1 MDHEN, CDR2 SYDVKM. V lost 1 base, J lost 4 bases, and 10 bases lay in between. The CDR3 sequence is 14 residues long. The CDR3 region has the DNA TGTGCCAGCAGTTTATCTAGGGGCCGCACTGAAGCTTTCTTT. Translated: CASSLSRGRTEAFF.

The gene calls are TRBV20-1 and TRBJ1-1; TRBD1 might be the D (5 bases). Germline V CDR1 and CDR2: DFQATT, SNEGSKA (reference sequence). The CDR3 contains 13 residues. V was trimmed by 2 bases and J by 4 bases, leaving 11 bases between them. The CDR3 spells CSARPGWGTEAFF. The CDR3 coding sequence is TGCAGTGCTAGACCAGGGTGGGGCACTGAAGCTTTCTTT.

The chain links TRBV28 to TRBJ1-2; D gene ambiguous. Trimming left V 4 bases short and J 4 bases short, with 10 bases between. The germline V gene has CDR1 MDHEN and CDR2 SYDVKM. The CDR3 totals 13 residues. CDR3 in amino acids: CASSSRQIYGYTF. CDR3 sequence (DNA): TGTGCCAGCAGTTCCAGGCAGATCTATGGCTACACCTTC.

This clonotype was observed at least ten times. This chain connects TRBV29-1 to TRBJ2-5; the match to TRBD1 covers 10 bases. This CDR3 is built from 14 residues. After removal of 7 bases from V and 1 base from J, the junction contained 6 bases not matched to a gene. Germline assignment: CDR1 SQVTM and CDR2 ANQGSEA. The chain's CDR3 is CSALGTGVQETQYF. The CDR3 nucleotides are TGCAGCGCCCTGGGGACAGGGGTCCAAGAGACCCAGTACTTC.

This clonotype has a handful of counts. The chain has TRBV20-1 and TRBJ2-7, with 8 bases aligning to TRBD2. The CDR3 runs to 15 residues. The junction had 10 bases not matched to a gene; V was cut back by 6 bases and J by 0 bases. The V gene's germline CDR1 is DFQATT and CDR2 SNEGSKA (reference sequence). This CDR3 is CSAPPPLAGSYEQYF. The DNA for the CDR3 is TGCAGTGCGCCTCCCCCGCTAGCGGGCTCCTACGAGCAGTACTTC.

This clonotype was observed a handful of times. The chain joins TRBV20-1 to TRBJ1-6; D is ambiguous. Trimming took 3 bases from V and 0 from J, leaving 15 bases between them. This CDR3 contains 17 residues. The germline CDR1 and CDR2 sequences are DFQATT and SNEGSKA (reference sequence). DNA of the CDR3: TGCAGTGCTAGCAAGGTGGCAGGAGGCTCCTATAATTCACCCCTCCACTTT. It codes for CSASKVAGGSYNSPLHF.

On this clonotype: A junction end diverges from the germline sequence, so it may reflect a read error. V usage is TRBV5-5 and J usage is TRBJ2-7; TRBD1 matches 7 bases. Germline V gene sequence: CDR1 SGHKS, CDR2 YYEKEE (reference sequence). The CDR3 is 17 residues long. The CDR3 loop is CASSKYSGQEPSYGQYF. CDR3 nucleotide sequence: TGTGCCAGCAGCAAATACTCTGGACAGGAACCCTCCTACGGGCAGTACTTC.

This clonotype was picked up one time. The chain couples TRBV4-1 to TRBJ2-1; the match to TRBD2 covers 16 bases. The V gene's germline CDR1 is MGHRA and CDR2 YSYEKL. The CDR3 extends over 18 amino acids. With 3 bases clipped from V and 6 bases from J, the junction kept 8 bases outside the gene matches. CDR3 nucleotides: TGCGCCAGCAGCCACATGGGACTAGCGGGGGGGCAATGCAATGAGCAGTTCTTC. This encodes CASSHMGLAGGQCNEQFF.

The CDR3 sequence: CSAVSGTEAFF. CDR3 coding DNA: TGCAGTGCCGTGAGTGGCACTGAAGCTTTCTTT. This chain joins TRBV20-1 and TRBJ1-1, with D unclear. Germline CDR1 and CDR2: DFQATT and SNEGSKA (reference sequence). Trimming stripped 6 bases from V and 4 bases from J, with 9 bases between. The CDR3 has 11 amino acids.

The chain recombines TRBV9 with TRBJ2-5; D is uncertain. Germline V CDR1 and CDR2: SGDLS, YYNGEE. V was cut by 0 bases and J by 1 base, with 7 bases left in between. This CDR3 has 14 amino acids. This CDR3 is CASSVEGIQETQYF. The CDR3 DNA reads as TGTGCCAGCAGCGTAGAAGGGATCCAAGAGACCCAGTACTTC.

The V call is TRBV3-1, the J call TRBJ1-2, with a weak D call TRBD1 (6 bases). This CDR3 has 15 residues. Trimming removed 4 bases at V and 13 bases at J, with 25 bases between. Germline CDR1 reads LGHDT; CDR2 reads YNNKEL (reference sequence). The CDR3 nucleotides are TGTGCCAGCAGCCGGCCACAGGGCGGGAGAGCAGGGTCCACCTTC. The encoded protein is CASSRPQGGRAGSTF.

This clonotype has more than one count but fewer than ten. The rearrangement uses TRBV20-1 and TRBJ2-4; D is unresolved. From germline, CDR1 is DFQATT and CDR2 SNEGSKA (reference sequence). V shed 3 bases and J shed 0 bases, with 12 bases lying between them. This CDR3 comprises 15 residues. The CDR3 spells CSASGQALAKNIQYF. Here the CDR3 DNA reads TGCAGTGCTAGCGGCCAGGCCCTAGCCAAAAACATTCAGTACTTC.

Here the CDR3 reads CSVAQEGNQPQHF. The CDR3 coding sequence is TGCAGCGTCGCACAGGAGGGCAATCAGCCCCAGCATTTT. The chain recombines TRBV29-1 with TRBJ1-5, with a weak D call TRBD1 (5 bases). The CDR3 has 13 amino acids. Deletions cut 6 bases from V and 2 bases from J, with 11 bases between. CDR1 and CDR2 (germline): SQVTM, ANQGSEA.

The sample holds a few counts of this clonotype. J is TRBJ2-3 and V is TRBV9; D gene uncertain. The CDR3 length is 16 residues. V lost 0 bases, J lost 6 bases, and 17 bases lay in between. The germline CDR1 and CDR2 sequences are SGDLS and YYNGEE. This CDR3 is CASSVGSSANEDTQYF. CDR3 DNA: TGTGCCAGCAGCGTAGGATCAAGTGCCAATGAGGATACGCAGTATTTT.

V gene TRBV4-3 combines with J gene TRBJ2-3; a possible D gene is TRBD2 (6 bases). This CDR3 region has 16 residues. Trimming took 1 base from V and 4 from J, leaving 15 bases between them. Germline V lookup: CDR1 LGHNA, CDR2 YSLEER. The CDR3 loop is CASSQGIGTRADTQYF. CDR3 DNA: TGCGCCAGCAGCCAAGGTATCGGGACTCGCGCAGATACGCAGTATTTT.

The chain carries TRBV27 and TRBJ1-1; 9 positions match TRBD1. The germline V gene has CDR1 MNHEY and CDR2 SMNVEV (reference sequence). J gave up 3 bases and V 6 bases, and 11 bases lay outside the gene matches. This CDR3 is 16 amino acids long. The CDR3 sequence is CASRLTGGEGYTEAFF. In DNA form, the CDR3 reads TGTGCCAGCAGACTAACAGGGGGCGAGGGGTACACTGAAGCTTTCTTT.

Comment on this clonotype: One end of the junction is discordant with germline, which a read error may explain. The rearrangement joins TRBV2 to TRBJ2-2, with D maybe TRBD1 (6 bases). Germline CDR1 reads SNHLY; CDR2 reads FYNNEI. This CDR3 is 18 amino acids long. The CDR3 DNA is TGTGCCAGCAGTGAATGGGCGACAGGTTTATGGGACACCGGGGAGCCGTTTTTT. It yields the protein CASSEWATGLWDTGEPFF.

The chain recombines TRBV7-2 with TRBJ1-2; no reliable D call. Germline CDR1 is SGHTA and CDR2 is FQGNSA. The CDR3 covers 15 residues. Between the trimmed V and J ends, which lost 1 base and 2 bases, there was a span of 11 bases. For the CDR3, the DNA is TGTGCCAGCAGCTTAGAAGGCTGGGCGAACTATGGCTACACCTTC. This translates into CASSLEGWANYGYTF.

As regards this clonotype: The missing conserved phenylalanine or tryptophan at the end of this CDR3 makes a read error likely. Here the CDR3 DNA reads TGTGCCAGCAGTTACGGGCCTCAAGAGACCCAGTACTTA. Protein product: CASSYGPQETQYL. The chain employs TRBV7-2 and TRBJ2-5; D is unclear. This CDR3 contains 13 residues. Germline V lookup: CDR1 SGHTA, CDR2 FQGNSA. V was trimmed by 6 bases and J by 2 bases, leaving 10 bases between them.

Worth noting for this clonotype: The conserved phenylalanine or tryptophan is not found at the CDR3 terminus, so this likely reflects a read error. CDR3 sequence reads: CASSVAPGGYGYTS. CDR3 in DNA: TGTGCCAGCAGCGTAGCTCCAGGGGGCTATGGCTACACCTCC. V and J are TRBV7-2 and TRBJ1-2; 7 bases are a match to TRBD1. Germline loops: CDR1 SGHTA, CDR2 FQGNSA. This CDR3 is 14 amino acids long.

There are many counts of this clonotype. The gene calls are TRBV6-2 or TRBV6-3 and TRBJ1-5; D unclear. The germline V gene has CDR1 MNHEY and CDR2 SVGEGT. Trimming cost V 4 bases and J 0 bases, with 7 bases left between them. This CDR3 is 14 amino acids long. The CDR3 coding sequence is TGTGCCAGCAGTTCCGGGTATAGCAATCAGCCCCAGCATTTT. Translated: CASSSGYSNQPQHF.

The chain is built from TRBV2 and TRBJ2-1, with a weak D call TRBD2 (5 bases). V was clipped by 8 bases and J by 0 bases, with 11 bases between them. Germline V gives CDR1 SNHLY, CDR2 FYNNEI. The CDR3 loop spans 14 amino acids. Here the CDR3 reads CASAGGVSYNEQFF. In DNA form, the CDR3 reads TGTGCCAGCGCGGGTGGGGTCTCCTACAATGAGCAGTTCTTC.

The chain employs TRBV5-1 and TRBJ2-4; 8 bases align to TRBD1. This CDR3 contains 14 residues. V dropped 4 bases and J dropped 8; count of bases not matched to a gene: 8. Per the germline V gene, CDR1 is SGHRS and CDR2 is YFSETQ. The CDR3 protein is CASSVQGAEDIQYF. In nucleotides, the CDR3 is TGCGCCAGCAGCGTGCAGGGGGCAGAGGACATTCAGTACTTC.